A selection of T cell receptor beta chains follows, all from one sample in a study of T cell changes during pregnancy in multiple sclerosis. Libraries were prepared by immunoSEQ multiplex PCR; TCRdb keeps only in-frame clonotypes and omits some of them. Of 48,000 or so clones listed, 88% are singletons. The sequencing used CD4+ T cells from peripheral blood mononuclear cells, collected in the second trimester of pregnancy. These receptors all stem from a female donor with multiple sclerosis, enrolled in a pregnancy study. Each CDR3 is given with its conserved first and last residue. D genes are given only for firm matches. Expanded clones are given a class, and other clones once, few, many or no size at all.

TRBJ1-2	TRBV28	NA	NA	TGTGCCAGCAGTTTTACATCGACTAACTATGGCTACACCTTC	CASSFTSTNYGYTF
TRBJ2-3	TRBV2	NA	NA	TGTGCCAGCAGTGTACAGGGACGCACAGATACGCAGTATTTT	CASSVQGRTDTQYF
TRBJ1-5	TRBV27	NA	few	TGTGCCAGCAGCGATCCCAGAGGACCCCAGCATTTT	CASSDPRGPQHF
TRBJ2-3	TRBV5-1	TRBD2	few	TGCGCCAGCAGCTTGGGTAATAGCGGGAGAGGCTGGGCGGATACGCAGTATTTT	CASSLGNSGRGWADTQYF
TRBJ2-1	TRBV10-2	TRBD2	NA	TGCGCCAGCAGTGAGACTAGCGGGCGATTCTATGAGCAGTTCTTC	CASSETSGRFYEQFF
TRBJ2-7	TRBV14	TRBD1	NA	TGTGCCAGCAGCCGCTTGACAGGGTTCGAGGGCTACGAGCAGTACTTC	CASSRLTGFEGYEQYF
TRBJ1-4	TRBV28	TRBD1	NA	TGTGCCAGCAGCTCCGGGACAGGGGAGCGAAAACTGTTTTTT	CASSSGTGERKLFF
TRBJ2-6	TRBV18	TRBD1	NA	TGTGCCAGCTCACCAAGAGGACAGGTCAGCTCTGGGGCCAACGTCCTGACTTTC	CASSPRGQVSSGANVLTF
TRBJ1-4	TRBV6-5	NA	NA	TGTGCCAGCAGTTACTCCAGGGGATACGAAAAACTGTTTTTT	CASSYSRGYEKLFF
TRBJ2-2	TRBV5-1	TRBD1	NA	TGCGCCAGCAGCTTGGGACAGGGTTCCCGGGAGCTGTTTTTT	CASSLGQGSRELFF
TRBJ2-2	TRBV7-9	TRBD1	NA	TGTGCCAGCGGGACAGGGGGCGGCACCGGGGAGCTGTTTTTT	CASGTGGGTGELFF
TRBJ1-1	TRBV29-1	NA	NA	TGCAGCGTTGTGGGGGGGGCAGGGTGGGGTACTGAAGCTTTCTTT	CSVVGGAGWGTEAFF
TRBJ2-5	TRBV6-1	NA	NA	TGTGCCAGCAGCGAGGTGAAGGGGCAAGAGACCCAGTACTTC	CASSEVKGQETQYF
TRBJ1-2	TRBV6-4	NA	once	TGTGCCAGCAGTGAAACAGGGTATGGCTATGGCTACACCTTC	CASSETGYGYGYTF
TRBJ2-5	TRBV19	TRBD2	NA	TGTGCCAGTAGTATCGGGACTAGCCTCACGGGAGAGACCCAGTACTTC	CASSIGTSLTGETQYF
TRBJ2-5	TRBV10-3	TRBD2	NA	TGTGCCATCAGGGCCACTAGCGGCCAAGAGACCCAGTACTTC	CAIRATSGQETQYF
TRBJ1-4	TRBV4-1	TRBD1	once	TGCGCCAGCAGCCACATTCAGGGGGCGAGAGAAAAACTGTTTTTT	CASSHIQGAREKLFF
TRBJ1-2	TRBV5-6	TRBD1	NA	TGTGCCAGCAGCCCCCGGACAGGGGGGACTCGCTACACCTTC	CASSPRTGGTRYTF
TRBJ2-7	TRBV7-2	NA	NA	TGTGCCAGCAGCTTCCTAGCCTTAAACTACGAGCAGTACTTC	CASSFLALNYEQYF
TRBJ1-5	TRBV18	TRBD1	NA	TGTGCCAGCTCACTGGACAGGGACGATCAGCCCCAGCATTTT	CASSLDRDDQPQHF
TRBJ2-1	TRBV4-2	TRBD1	NA	TGTGCCAGCAGCCTAGGGACAGGGACGAACAATGAGCAGTTCTTC	CASSLGTGTNNEQFF
TRBJ1-5	TRBV5-1	NA	NA	TGCGCCAGCAGCGCGACGGATGGGGGGCAGCCCCAGCATTTT	CASSATDGGQPQHF
TRBJ1-2	TRBV11-2	NA	NA	TGTGCCAGCAGCTCGCCTACCTCAGGGGATAGCTATGGCTACACCTTC	CASSSPTSGDSYGYTF
TRBJ1-2	TRBV2	NA	few	TGTGCCAGCAGTGAGAACAGTCCATATGGCTACACCTTC	CASSENSPYGYTF
TRBJ1-1	TRBV2	TRBD1	NA	TGTGCCAGCAGTTGGGACAGGGCGGACACTGAAGCTTTCTTT	CASSWDRADTEAFF
TRBJ1-3	TRBV5-1	NA	NA	TGCGCCAGCAGCTTGGACCAAACGGGGGCTGGAAACACCATATATTTT	CASSLDQTGAGNTIYF
TRBJ2-1	TRBV18	NA	NA	TGTGCCACCTCCCCGCGGGATGAGCAGTTCTTC	CATSPRDEQFF
TRBJ2-3	TRBV4-2	TRBD1	NA	TGTGCCAGCAGCCACGGGACAGGGGGAGCAGATACGCAGTATTTT	CASSHGTGGADTQYF
TRBJ2-7	TRBV5-1	TRBD1	once	TGCGCCAGCAGCCTGGGACAGACCTACGAAGGGCAGTACTTC	CASSLGQTYEGQYF
TRBJ2-7	TRBV7-9	TRBD2	NA	TGTGCCAGCAGCTTAGACGGGAGGGCCTTTTTAAACGAGCAGTACTTC	CASSLDGRAFLNEQYF
TRBJ1-1	TRBV6-5	NA	few	TGTGCCACCGACGACAGATTGGGACTCCGAGCTTTCTTT	CATDDRLGLRAFF
TRBJ2-7	TRBV7-9	TRBD2	NA	TGTGCCAGCAGCTTAGCGCTAGCGGGAGGTCTAAGTTCCTACGAGCAGTACTTC	CASSLALAGGLSSYEQYF
TRBJ2-7	TRBV19	TRBD1	NA	TGTGCCAGTAGTGCCCAGACAGGGTGGGCCGAGCAGTACTTC	CASSAQTGWAEQYF
TRBJ2-5	TRBV18	NA	NA	TGTGCCAGCTCACCCCTCCCGCAAGAGACCCAGTACTTC	CASSPLPQETQYF
TRBJ1-2	TRBV7-9	NA	NA	TGTGCCAGCAGCTTAACGGGGGGGTATGTCACTAACTATGGCTACACCTTC	CASSLTGGYVTNYGYTF
TRBJ1-4	TRBV5-1	TRBD1	once	TGCGCCAGCAGCGTGACAGGGGAGCGAGGGGAAAAACTGTTTTTT	CASSVTGERGEKLFF
TRBJ2-3	TRBV30	TRBD2	NA	TGTGCTAGCGGGAGCACAGATACGCAGTATTTT	CASGSTDTQYF
TRBJ2-2	TRBV7-9	NA	NA	TGTGCCAGCAACCCAGGGGTTAAGGGCGGGGAGCTGTTTTTT	CASNPGVKGGELFF
TRBJ1-1	TRBV6-6	NA	few	TGTGCCCGCTTCCTAGAGGTGAACACTGAAGCTTTCTTT	CARFLEVNTEAFF
TRBJ1-5	TRBV28	NA	NA	TGTGCCAGCAGTACCACCGAAGGCGGTCAGCCCCAGCATTTT	CASSTTEGGQPQHF
TRBJ2-1	TRBV2	NA	NA	TGTGCCAGCCGTACAGTTGGGCGGGCTGGTGGCAATGAGCAGTTCTTC	CASRTVGRAGGNEQFF
TRBJ2-1	TRBV28	TRBD2	NA	TGTGCCAGCAGTATTTGGACTAGCGGGAGGACTAGCTCCTACAATGAGCAGTTCTTC	CASSIWTSGRTSSYNEQFF
TRBJ1-3	TRBV2	TRBD1	NA	TGTGCCAGCAGCGGACAGGGACTCAAGGGAAACACCATATATTTT	CASSGQGLKGNTIYF
TRBJ2-1	TRBV7-6	NA	NA	TGTGCCAGCAGCTTCACCGCGGCCTACAATGAGCAGTTCTTC	CASSFTAAYNEQFF
TRBJ2-2	TRBV7-2	TRBD2	NA	TGTGCCAGCAGCTTAGGGTCGCTAGCGGGTAACACCGGGGAGCTGTTTTTT	CASSLGSLAGNTGELFF
TRBJ2-7	TRBV7-2	TRBD2	NA	TGTGCCAGCAGCTCGGGACTAGCGGGAGGGACCGAGCAGTACTTC	CASSSGLAGGTEQYF
TRBJ2-3	TRBV9	NA	NA	TGTGCCAGCAGCGTAGGGACAGACCCCTTACTCACAGATACGCAGTATTTT	CASSVGTDPLLTDTQYF
TRBJ2-1	TRBV5-6	TRBD2	NA	TGTGCCAGCAGCTTGACTCTAGCGGGAGCCCCCTACAATGAGCAGTTCTTC	CASSLTLAGAPYNEQFF
TRBJ2-3	TRBV2	NA	NA	TGTGCCAGCAGTGTAGAGAAATTCACAGATACGCAGTATTTT	CASSVEKFTDTQYF
TRBJ2-7	TRBV5-1	TRBD2	NA	TGCGCCAGCAGCACGGGCGGGAGTGGGAAGGGCGAGCAGTACTTC	CASSTGGSGKGEQYF
TRBJ1-1	TRBV5-6	TRBD1	NA	TGTGCCAGCAGCGTGTACAGGGGGTTGAACACTGAAGCTTTCTTT	CASSVYRGLNTEAFF
TRBJ2-5	TRBV5-1	TRBD2	NA	TGCGCCAGCAGCAAAGGGACTAGTGTGGAGCAAGAGACCCAGTACTTC	CASSKGTSVEQETQYF
TRBJ2-2	TRBV6-1	NA	many	TGTGCCAGCAAGAGGGCCGAGCTGTCCACCGGGGAGCTGTTTTTT	CASKRAELSTGELFF